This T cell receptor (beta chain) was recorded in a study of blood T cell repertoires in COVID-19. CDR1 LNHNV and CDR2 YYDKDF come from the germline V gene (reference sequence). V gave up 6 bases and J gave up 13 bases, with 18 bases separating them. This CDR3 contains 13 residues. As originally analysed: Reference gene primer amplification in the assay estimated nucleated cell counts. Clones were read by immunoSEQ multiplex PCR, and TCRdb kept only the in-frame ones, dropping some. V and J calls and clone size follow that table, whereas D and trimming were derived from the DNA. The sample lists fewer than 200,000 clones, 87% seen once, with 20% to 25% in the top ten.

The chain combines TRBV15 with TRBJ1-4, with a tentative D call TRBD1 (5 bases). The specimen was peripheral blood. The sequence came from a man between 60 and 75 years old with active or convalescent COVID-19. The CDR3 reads CATSDRTNEVLFF. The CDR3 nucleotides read TGTGCCACCAGTGACAGAACTAATGAAGTACTGTTTTTT.